These 31 T cell receptor beta chains came from one sample sequenced in a study of blood T cell repertoires in COVID-19. The protocol was immunoSEQ multiplex PCR, while the TCRdb copy is restricted to in-frame clones and leaves out a portion. The profile shows about 160,000 clones, approximately 84% of them singletons. The sample consisted of peripheral blood. The receptors stem from a woman in her forties or fifties with COVID-19, enrolled during active disease.

The genes are TRBV9 and TRBJ1-1; TRBD1 aligns across 8 bases. The CDR3 is 15 residues long. CDR1 and CDR2 from the germline V gene are SGDLS and YYNGEE. The trim removed 3 bases at V and 5 bases at J, leaving 9 bases unmatched. CDR3: CASSAPTGVETEAFF. Written as DNA, the CDR3 is TGTGCCAGCAGCGCACCGACAGGGGTGGAGACTGAAGCTTTCTTT.

The J gene is TRBJ2-7, the V gene TRBV27; 9 bases map to TRBD2. With V trimmed by 3 bases and J by 3 bases, 3 bases remained unmatched. The CDR3 has 14 amino acids. CDR1 and CDR2 (germline): MNHEY, SMNVEV (reference sequence). The CDR3 bases are TGTGCCAGCAGTTTTAGCGGGGGATACTACGAGCAGTACTTC. It specifies CASSFSGGYYEQYF.

The V and J genes are TRBV19 and TRBJ1-2; the match to TRBD1 covers 8 bases. Germline assignment: CDR1 LNHDA and CDR2 SQIVND (reference sequence). The CDR3 is 15 residues long. V shed 4 bases and J 7 bases; nucleotides not matched to a gene: 11. The CDR3 loop reads CASSTHPRDRSGYTF. DNA of the CDR3: TGTGCCAGTAGTACCCACCCCCGGGACAGGAGTGGCTACACCTTC.

This sequence joins TRBV6-2 or TRBV6-3 and TRBJ2-5; 9 positions match TRBD1. The ends lost 6 bases at V and 5 bases at J; junction bases unmatched: 16. This CDR3 contains 17 residues. The germline V gene encodes CDR1 MNHEY and CDR2 SVGEGT. The CDR3 is CASSPLPNRGRWETQYF. The CDR3, as DNA: TGTGCCAGCAGCCCTTTGCCTAACAGGGGGCGCTGGGAGACCCAGTACTTC.

This chain links TRBV4-1 with TRBJ2-7, with 9 bases fitting TRBD1. Germline assignment: CDR1 MGHRA and CDR2 YSYEKL. V lost 3 bases and J lost 3; bases outside the gene matches: 9. The CDR3 runs to 16 residues. The CDR3 DNA reads TGCGCCAGCAGCCAGAGAGGGGGACAGGGAGACTACGAGCAGTACTTC. Residues: CASSQRGGQGDYEQYF.

The chain links TRBV6-4 to TRBJ2-3; a weak D match, TRBD1 (6 bases). V shed 7 bases and J shed 0 bases, with 11 bases lying between them. This CDR3 is built from 14 residues. Germline lookup yields CDR1 MRHNA and CDR2 SNTAGT. In nucleotides, the CDR3 is TGTGCCAGCAAACGGGACACTAGCACAGATACGCAGTATTTT. As protein: CASKRDTSTDTQYF.

This sequence joins TRBV7-6 and TRBJ2-3; D unresolved. The germline V gene has CDR1 SGHVS and CDR2 FNYEAQ. This CDR3 has 15 residues. Trimming cost V 5 bases and J 0 bases, with 12 bases left between them. The CDR3 nucleotides read TGTGCCAGCAGCCGCTCTACCGATAGCACAGATACGCAGTATTTT. It yields the protein CASSRSTDSTDTQYF.

The sample holds one count of this clone. The V and J genes are TRBV4-1 and TRBJ2-3, with D hard to call. The CDR3 is 16 residues long. V lost 1 base, J lost 3 bases, and 14 bases lay in between. Germline V CDR1 and CDR2: MGHRA, YSYEKL. The CDR3, as DNA: TGCGCCAGCAGCCAAGCAGGTATAGGTAGTACAGATACGCAGTATTTT. Translated, it gives CASSQAGIGSTDTQYF.

The chain has TRBV19 and TRBJ1-4, with TRBD1 matching over 9 bases. Trimming cost V 5 bases and J 7 bases; bases outside gene matches: 8. The CDR3 covers 15 residues. CDR1 LNHDA and CDR2 SQIVND come from the germline V gene (reference sequence). As DNA, the CDR3 is TGTGCCAGTAGTGGTTCCGGGACAGGGACTGAAAAACTGTTTTTT. This sequence encodes CASSGSGTGTEKLFF. The entire variable domain, with the rest obtained from reference TRBV19 and TRBJ1-4, is as follows: DGGITQSPKYLFRKEGQNVTLSCEQNLNHDAMYWYRQDPGQGLRLIYYSQIVNDFQKGDIAEGYSVSREKKESFPLTVTSAQKNPTAFYLCASSGSGTGTEKLFFGSGTQLSVL.

The chain links TRBV13 to TRBJ1-2, with D unresolved. V lost 1 base and J lost 3, with 3 bases in between. The germline CDR1 and CDR2 sequences are PRHDT and FYEKMQ (reference sequence). The CDR3 has 12 amino acids. In DNA form, the CDR3 reads TGTGCCAGCAGCTTAGTCGACTATGGCTACACCTTC. It codes for CASSLVDYGYTF. The whole variable domain, filled in from reference TRBV13 and TRBJ1-2, reads AAGVIQSPRHLIKEKRETATLKCYPIPRHDTVYWYQQGPGQDPQFLISFYEKMQSDKGSIPDRFSAQQFSDYHSELNMSSLELGDSALYFCASSLVDYGYTFGSGTRLTVV.

The chain carries TRBV18 and TRBJ2-7, with TRBD1 identical over 7 bases. V was clipped by 1 base and J by 5 bases; unmatched bases: 5. This CDR3 is 14 amino acids long. Per germline, CDR1 KGHSH and CDR2 LQKENI. Here the CDR3 DNA reads TGTGCCAGCTCACCACAGGGGGCGCGGCACGAGCAGTACTTC. This encodes CASSPQGARHEQYF.

The CDR3 reads CASSYLGPPKGFF. The CDR3 region has the DNA TGTGCCAGCAGTTACCTAGGTCCCCCCAAAGGGTTCTTC. The chain links TRBV6-2 or TRBV6-3 to TRBJ2-1; D remains ambiguous. The CDR3 runs to 13 residues. V was pared by 2 bases and J by 15 bases, with 17 bases between. Germline CDR1 is MNHEY and CDR2 is SVGEGT.

The rearrangement uses TRBV7-9 and TRBJ1-6; 7 bases are shared with TRBD1. CDR3 size: 14 residues. With 5 bases clipped from V and 9 bases from J, the junction kept 7 bases outside the gene matches. Germline V gives CDR1 SEHNR, CDR2 FQNEAQ (reference sequence). CDR3 bases: TGTGCCAGCAGCCCGACAGGGATTGGTTCACCCCTCCACTTT. Protein product: CASSPTGIGSPLHF. Complete variable domain (other parts from reference TRBV7-9 and TRBJ1-6): DTGVSQNPRHKITKRGQNVTFRCDPISEHNRLYWYRQTLGQGPEFLTYFQNEAQLEKSRLLSDRFSAERPKGSFSTLEIQRTEQGDSAMYLCASSPTGIGSPLHFGNGTRLTVT.

This chain joins TRBV5-1 and TRBJ1-3; a weak D match, TRBD1 (5 bases). Trimming took 0 bases from V and 2 from J, leaving 12 bases between them. The germline V gene has CDR1 SGHRS and CDR2 YFSETQ. CDR3 length: 16 amino acids. The CDR3: CASSLGAAGAGNTIYF. CDR3 DNA sequence: TGCGCCAGCAGCTTGGGGGCCGCGGGGGCTGGAAACACCATATATTTT.

The chain recombines TRBV19 with TRBJ1-2, with unresolved D. V was trimmed by 3 bases and J by 7 bases, leaving 12 bases between them. The CDR3 sequence is 13 residues long. The V gene's germline CDR1 is LNHDA and CDR2 SQIVND (reference sequence). The CDR3 loop is CASSIRRPGGYTF. CDR3 bases: TGTGCCAGTAGTATTCGCCGACCGGGTGGCTACACCTTC. Complete variable domain (other parts from reference TRBV19 and TRBJ1-2): DGGITQSPKYLFRKEGQNVTLSCEQNLNHDAMYWYRQDPGQGLRLIYYSQIVNDFQKGDIAEGYSVSREKKESFPLTVTSAQKNPTAFYLCASSIRRPGGYTFGSGTRLTVV.

This chain links TRBV7-9 with TRBJ2-3; 7 bases line up with TRBD1. The CDR3 has 15 residues. The ends lost 4 bases at V and 4 bases at J; junction bases unmatched: 8. CDR1 and CDR2 from the germline V gene are SEHNR and FQNEAQ (reference sequence). CDR3 sequence (DNA): TGTGCCAGCAGCTCCATACAGGGGAGCGCAGATACGCAGTATTTT. Protein sequence: CASSSIQGSADTQYF. Drawing the rest from reference TRBV7-9 and TRBJ2-3, the complete variable domain is DTGVSQNPRHKITKRGQNVTFRCDPISEHNRLYWYRQTLGQGPEFLTYFQNEAQLEKSRLLSDRFSAERPKGSFSTLEIQRTEQGDSAMYLCASSSIQGSADTQYFGPGTRLTVL.

The chain is built from TRBV7-6 and TRBJ2-7, with D maybe TRBD1 (8 bases). V shed 1 base and J shed 6 bases, with 16 bases lying between them. This CDR3 contains 15 residues. Germline values: CDR1 SGHVS, CDR2 FNYEAQ. The CDR3 reads CASSLGTGRESEQYF. The CDR3 region has the DNA TGTGCCAGCAGCTTAGGGACAGGGAGGGAGTCCGAGCAGTACTTC.

This sequence joins TRBV5-1 and TRBJ2-3, with 7 bases identical to TRBD2. V trimming: 4 bases; J trimming: 6 bases; junction bases outside the gene matches: 11. Germline CDR1 reads SGHRS; CDR2 reads YFSETQ. The CDR3 length is 15 residues. The CDR3 here is CASSAGLAASDTQYF. CDR3 coding DNA: TGCGCCAGCAGCGCCGGCCTAGCGGCGTCGGATACGCAGTATTTT.

V and J are TRBV19 and TRBJ2-7; D may be TRBD1 (5 bases). The CDR3 loop spans 14 amino acids. V was shortened by 4 bases and J by 0 bases, with 10 bases between the two germline ends. Germline V gene sequence: CDR1 LNHDA, CDR2 SQIVND (reference sequence). CDR3 bases: TGTGCCAGTAGTACTCCAGGGTTCTCCTACGAGCAGTACTTC. As protein: CASSTPGFSYEQYF. Full variable domain (rest looked up from reference TRBV19 and TRBJ2-7): DGGITQSPKYLFRKEGQNVTLSCEQNLNHDAMYWYRQDPGQGLRLIYYSQIVNDFQKGDIAEGYSVSREKKESFPLTVTSAQKNPTAFYLCASSTPGFSYEQYFGPGTRLTVT.

The J gene is TRBJ2-2, the V gene TRBV7-2; D gene ambiguous. The length of the CDR3 is 14 residues. CDR1 and CDR2 (germline): SGHTA, FQGNSA. V was clipped by 5 bases and J by 4 bases, with 11 bases between them. The DNA for the CDR3 is TGTGCCAGCAGCCCCTTTCAGGTCACCGGGGAGCTGTTTTTT. Residues: CASSPFQVTGELFF.

The chain couples TRBV2 to TRBJ2-5; weak D call: TRBD2 (5 bases). Germline V gene data show CDR1 as SNHLY and CDR2 as FYNNEI. The CDR3 extends over 14 amino acids. Trimming pared 3 bases from V and 2 bases from J, leaving 10 bases between. DNA for the CDR3: TGTGCCAGCAGTGACAGGACGGGGCAAGAGACCCAGTACTTC. Translated, it gives CASSDRTGQETQYF.

This clone was counted a few times. The rearrangement uses TRBV2 and TRBJ2-2; 10 bases match TRBD1. V was clipped by 10 bases and J by 3 bases; unmatched bases: 2. Germline V gene lookup returns CDR1 SNHLY and CDR2 FYNNEI. The CDR3 runs to 13 residues. The CDR3 reads CAKGTGDTGELFF. CDR3 coding DNA: TGTGCCAAAGGGACAGGGGACACCGGGGAGCTGTTTTTT. Looking up the rest from reference TRBV2 and TRBJ2-2 gives the full variable domain: EPEVTQTPSHQVTQMGQEVILRCVPISNHLYFYWYRQILGQKVEFLVSFYNNEISEKSEIFDDQFSVERPDGSNFTLKIRSTKLEDSAMYFCAKGTGDTGELFFGEGSRLTVL.

V usage is TRBV7-7 and J usage is TRBJ2-1, with 8 bases that match TRBD1. With 1 base clipped from V and 7 bases from J, the junction kept 9 bases outside the gene matches. CDR3 length: 16 amino acids. Germline CDR1 SSHAT, CDR2 FNYEAQ (reference sequence). The CDR3 sequence: CASSLVVSGGMNEQFF. The CDR3 nucleotides read TGTGCCAGCAGCTTAGTTGTGTCAGGGGGCATGAATGAGCAGTTCTTC. The full variable domain, completed using reference TRBV7-7 and TRBJ2-1, is GAGVSQSPRYKVTKRGQDVTLRCDPISSHATLYWYQQALGQGPEFLTYFNYEAQPDKSGLPSDRFSAERPEGSISTLTIQRTEQRDSAMYRCASSLVVSGGMNEQFFGPGTRLTVL.

The rearrangement links TRBV24-1 to TRBJ2-3; maybe TRBD1 (6 bases). CDR1 and CDR2 (germline): KGHDR, SFDVKD. V was cut by 1 base and J by 6 bases, with 19 bases left in between. This CDR3 contains 17 residues. The CDR3 here is CATSDFPWTDSSDTQYF. For the CDR3, the DNA is TGTGCCACCAGTGATTTCCCTTGGACAGACAGTAGTGATACGCAGTATTTT.

The chain carries TRBV7-6 and TRBJ2-3; a weak D match, TRBD2 (6 bases). This CDR3 has 14 amino acids. V was trimmed by 1 base and J by 6 bases, leaving 11 bases between them. Germline CDR1 is SGHVS and CDR2 is FNYEAQ. CDR3 amino acids: CASSLVRAGDTQYF. In DNA, the CDR3 is TGTGCCAGCAGCTTAGTGAGGGCGGGGGATACGCAGTATTTT. The full variable domain, completed using reference TRBV7-6 and TRBJ2-3, is GAGVSQSPRYKVTKRGQDVALRCDPISGHVSLYWYRQALGQGPEFLTYFNYEAQQDKSGLPNDRFSAERPEGSISTLTIQRTEQRDSAMYRCASSLVRAGDTQYFGPGTRLTVL.

The V gene is TRBV28, the J gene TRBJ1-6; D call uncertain. The CDR3 extends over 13 amino acids. Trimming left V 3 bases short and J 7 bases short, with 7 bases between. CDR1 and CDR2 from the germline V gene are MDHEN and SYDVKM. The CDR3 region is CASSFLANSPLHF. The CDR3 coding sequence is TGTGCCAGCAGTTTCTTGGCCAATTCACCCCTCCACTTT.

The chain joins TRBV7-9 to TRBJ1-1; TRBD1 is a possible D gene (5 bases). CDR1 and CDR2 (germline): SEHNR, FQNEAQ (reference sequence). This CDR3 has 14 residues. Trimming removed 2 bases from V and 1 base from J, with 8 bases in between. The chain's CDR3 is CASSLNQGNTEAFF. The CDR3, as DNA: TGTGCCAGCAGCTTAAACCAGGGGAACACTGAAGCTTTCTTT. The whole variable domain, filled in from reference TRBV7-9 and TRBJ1-1, reads DTGVSQNPRHKITKRGQNVTFRCDPISEHNRLYWYRQTLGQGPEFLTYFQNEAQLEKSRLLSDRFSAERPKGSFSTLEIQRTEQGDSAMYLCASSLNQGNTEAFFGQGTRLTVV.

This clone was seen more than once but under ten times. The rearrangement joins TRBV2 to TRBJ1-5, with 10 bases identical to TRBD1. In germline, CDR1 is SNHLY, CDR2 FYNNEI. V lost 3 bases and J lost 3; bases outside the gene matches: 5. CDR3 size: 16 residues. The CDR3 DNA is TGTGCCAGCAGTGATCCGGGACAGGGGTACAATCAGCCCCAGCATTTT. Its translation is CASSDPGQGYNQPQHF.

The V gene is TRBV9, the J gene TRBJ1-3; 10 bases align to TRBD1. Losses at the gene ends were 4 bases for V and 7 bases for J; bases not matched to a gene: 5. This CDR3 is 14 amino acids long. Germline values: CDR1 SGDLS, CDR2 YYNGEE. CDR3 bases: TGTGCCAGCAGCTCCGAGGACAGGGGGAACACCATATATTTT. This sequence encodes CASSSEDRGNTIYF.

This rearrangement joins TRBV7-3 to TRBJ2-1; D may be TRBD2 (6 bases). The V gene lost 5 bases and the J gene lost 0 bases, with 14 bases spanning the gap. Germline V gene sequence: CDR1 SGHTA, CDR2 FQGTGA. The CDR3 totals 16 residues. The CDR3 nucleotides are TGTGCCAGCAGCCCCGGGACTCCTAGCTCCTACAATGAGCAGTTCTTC. The encoded protein is CASSPGTPSSYNEQFF.

The CDR3 is CASSILNNQPQHF. Here the CDR3 DNA reads TGTGCCAGTAGTATTTTAAACAATCAGCCCCAGCATTTT. V is TRBV19 and J is TRBJ1-5, with D unresolved. This CDR3 has 13 residues. CDR1 is LNHDA and CDR2 is SQIVND in the germline V gene (reference sequence). Trimming stripped 3 bases from V and 3 bases from J, with 6 bases between.